This TCR beta chain was sequenced in a study of T cell responses to AZD1222 COVID-19 vaccine. TCRdb's copy holds only in-frame clones and misses some; the assay was immunoSEQ multiplex PCR. This table has 150,000 to 200,000 clones, approximately 90% appearing once. The CDR3 contains 13 residues. The V gene's germline CDR1 is SNHLY and CDR2 FYNNEI. Trimming took 2 bases from V and 5 from J, leaving 9 bases between them. Sequencing used peripheral blood, obtained 28 days after the second AZD1222 dose. The clonotype was recovered from an adult who received the AZD1222 COVID-19 vaccine. V is TRBV2 and J is TRBJ1-2; a weak D match, TRBD1 (6 bases). This chain's CDR3 is CASSERQVYGYTF. The CDR3 DNA reads TGTGCCAGCAGTGAACGACAGGTTTATGGCTACACCTTC.